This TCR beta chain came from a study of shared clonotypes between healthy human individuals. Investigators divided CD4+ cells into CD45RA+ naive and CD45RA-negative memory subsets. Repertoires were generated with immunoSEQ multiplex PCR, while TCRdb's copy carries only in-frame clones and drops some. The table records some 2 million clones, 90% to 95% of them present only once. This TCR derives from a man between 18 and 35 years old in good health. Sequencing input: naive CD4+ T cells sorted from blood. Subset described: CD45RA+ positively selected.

The CDR3 protein is CAWSANSLGDTQYF. The DNA for the CDR3 is TGTGCCTGGAGTGCCAACTCTCTAGGAGATACGCAGTATTTT. V usage is TRBV30 and J usage is TRBJ2-3, with D hard to call. Trimming shortened V by 1 base and J by 5 bases, and 13 bases separated the two germline ends. The CDR3 is 14 residues long. Per germline, CDR1 GTSNPN and CDR2 SVGIG (reference sequence). The full variable domain, completed using reference TRBV30 and TRBJ2-3, is SQTIHQWPATLVQPVGSPLSLECTVEGTSNPNLYWYRQAAGRGLQLLFYSVGIGQISSEVPQNLSASRPQDRQFILSSKKLLLSDSGFYLCAWSANSLGDTQYFGPGTRLTVL.